This section outlines one T cell receptor (beta chain) sequence together with its context. The data are from a study of blood T cell repertoires in COVID-19. Germline V gene data show CDR1 as LGHNA and CDR2 as YSLEER. CDR3 length: 16 residues. Trimming took 2 bases from V and 3 from J; bases not matched to a gene: 7. Data came from immunoSEQ multiplex PCR; TCRdb stores just in-frame clones and leaves some out. The sample lists approximately 300,000 clones, roughly 88% occurring once. What was sequenced was peripheral blood. This receptor was taken from a woman between 50 and 59 years old with acute or convalescent COVID-19. V is TRBV4-3 and J is TRBJ2-3; 8 nucleotides match TRBD1. The CDR3 sequence is CASSQSGGMRTDTQYF. The CDR3 bases are TGCGCCAGCAGCCAATCAGGGGGCATGAGGACAGATACGCAGTATTTT.